These 27 T cell receptor beta chains were sequenced from one sample in a study of T-cell reconstitution after alpha-beta-depleted transplantation in children. During its preparation, the TCRbeta library received unique molecular identifiers. MiXCR, applied by TCRdb to the PCR reads, yields one record per CDR3 protein. Here the sample spans tens of thousands of distinct CDR3 sequences, around 4.7% being singletons. The sequencing used PBMCs, mostly from graft donor cells, collected 180 days after TCRalphabeta/CD19-depleted stem cell transplant. The receptors here all came from a boy in the first two years of life who had a stem cell transplant for acute myeloid leukemia, so the T cells may come from the graft donor.

This clonotype was observed at least ten times. V gene TRBV20-1 combines with J gene TRBJ1-3; TRBD1 matches 8 bases. Unmatched junction bases numbered 5, after V lost 3 bases and J lost 4 bases. Germline CDR1 DFQATT, CDR2 SNEGSKA (reference sequence). The CDR3 is 14 amino acids. The CDR3 bases are TGCAGTGCTAGCCAGGACAGGGCCGGAAACACCATATATTTT. This encodes CSASQDRAGNTIYF.

In its sample, this clonotype was seen many times. The J gene is TRBJ2-2, the V gene TRBV5-1; D remains unclear. Germline V gene sequence: CDR1 SGHRS, CDR2 YFSETQ. V was pared by 0 bases and J by 0 bases, with 9 bases between. There are 16 residues in the CDR3. The CDR3 region has the DNA TGCGCCAGCAGCTTGGCGGGCACTTCGAACACCGGGGAGCTGTTTTTT. Amino acid sequence: CASSLAGTSNTGELFF.

In the case of this clonotype: A much larger clone lies one base from this, so it may be a read error. The rearrangement uses TRBV7-6 and TRBJ2-4; D is uncertain. Germline CDR1 is SGHVS and CDR2 is FNYEAQ. The CDR3 runs 15 residues. CDR3 in amino acids: CASSPPIVAKNMQYF. The CDR3 nucleotides are TGTGCCAGCAGTCCCCCCATTGTAGCCAAAAACATGCAGTACTTC. The whole variable domain, remainder taken from reference TRBV7-6 and TRBJ2-4, is GAGVSQSPRYKVTKRGQDVALRCDPISGHVSLYWYRQALGQGPEFLTYFNYEAQQDKSGLPNDRFSAERPEGSISTLTIQRTEQRDSAMYRCASSPPIVAKNMQYFGAGTRLSVL.

This clonotype was seen many times. The V and J genes are TRBV20-1 and TRBJ2-7; D is ambiguous. Germline-derived CDR1 and CDR2 are DFQATT and SNEGSKA (reference sequence). V shed 1 base and J shed 5 bases, with 18 bases lying between them. The CDR3 is 15 residues long. The CDR3 region has the DNA TGCAGTGCTAGAGTGGGAAAGTGGGGTTTGAACGAGCAGTACTTC. It translates to CSARVGKWGLNEQYF.

The V and J genes are TRBV7-9 and TRBJ2-2; D may match TRBD1 or TRBD2 (5 bases each). The CDR3 runs to 17 residues. Trimming took 5 bases from V and 0 from J, leaving 16 bases between them. Germline CDR1 reads SEHNR; CDR2 reads FQNEAQ (reference sequence). Written as DNA, the CDR3 is TGTGCCAGCAGCCCGGGATACAGGAAAGCGAACACCGGGGAGCTGTTTTTT. Amino acids: CASSPGYRKANTGELFF.

This clonotype has at least ten counts. CDR3 in amino acids: CHVGGLNTEAFF. The CDR3 DNA follows: TGCCACGTCGGGGGACTGAACACTGAAGCTTTCTTT. This rearrangement joins TRBV29-1 to TRBJ1-1, with a tentative D call TRBD1 (5 bases). The CDR3 is 12 amino acids. The germline V gene has CDR1 SQVTM and CDR2 ANQGSEA.

Many counts were recorded for this clonotype. The gene calls are TRBV10-3 and TRBJ2-2; D is perhaps TRBD2 (6 bases). Trimming cost V 7 bases and J 4 bases, with 10 bases left between them. The length of the CDR3 is 13 residues. The germline V gene encodes CDR1 ENHRY and CDR2 SYGVKD. CDR3 sequence: CAINEEGTGELFF. The CDR3 DNA reads TGTGCCATCAACGAGGAGGGCACCGGGGAGCTGTTTTTT.

This clonotype was recorded many times. The V and J genes are TRBV10-3 and TRBJ2-7; no definite D call. Germline CDR1 ENHRY, CDR2 SYGVKD. The CDR3 sequence is 17 residues long. V was shortened by 4 bases and J by 4 bases, with 23 bases between the two germline ends. The CDR3 DNA follows: TGTGCCATCAGTGGGAACCCCCTAACCCCGGCTTTTTACGAGCAGTACTTC. Its translation is CAISGNPLTPAFYEQYF.

This clonotype showed up many times. CDR3 coding DNA: TGTGCCAGCAGTTTAGACAACAGGAGCTATGGCTACACCTTC. Encoded protein: CASSLDNRSYGYTF. The chain couples TRBV12-3 or TRBV12-4 to TRBJ1-2; D is possibly TRBD1 (5 bases). Trimming cost V 1 base and J 4 bases, with 10 bases left between them. The CDR3 spans 14 residues.

This clonotype appeared many times. The rearrangement joins TRBV5-4 to TRBJ1-1, with TRBD1 matching 8 bases. V was pared by 6 bases and J by 5 bases, with 15 bases of the junction left unmatched. This CDR3 spans 16 amino acids. CDR1 and CDR2 (germline): SGHNT, YYREEE (reference sequence). The CDR3 nucleotides read TGTGCCAGCATCCGTAACAGCAGGGGGCAGGGGACTGAAGCTTTCTTT. It translates to CASIRNSRGQGTEAFF.

The chain employs TRBV19 and TRBJ1-4; D is unresolved. This CDR3 has 14 residues. Trimming took 6 bases from V and 0 from J, leaving 8 bases between them. CDR1 and CDR2 (germline): LNHDA, SQIVND (reference sequence). The DNA for the CDR3 is TGTGCCAGTAGGGCGACTACAACTAATGAAAAACTGTTTTTT. This codes for CASRATTTNEKLFF.

This clonotype was found many times. The chain is built from TRBV29-1 and TRBJ2-3; a weak D match, TRBD1 (5 bases). V lost 4 bases, J lost 6 bases, and 11 bases lay in between. CDR1 and CDR2 (germline): SQVTM, ANQGSEA. The CDR3 spans 12 residues. The CDR3 loop reads CSVVRGSDTQYF. The CDR3 bases are TGCAGCGTTGTAAGGGGATCGGATACGCAGTATTTT.

This clonotype came up many times. CDR3 region: CSVDGGAQETQYF. CDR3 nucleotides: TGCAGCGTTGACGGGGGAGCCCAAGAGACCCAGTACTTC. The chain couples TRBV29-1 to TRBJ2-5, with a tentative D call TRBD2 (6 bases). Germline lookup yields CDR1 SQVTM and CDR2 ANQGSEA. The V end was cut by 3 bases, the J end by 1 base, with 9 bases between. This CDR3 contains 13 residues.

This clonotype was detected many times. The CDR3 here is CAISESPRGSGSAFF. CDR3 DNA: TGTGCCATCAGTGAGTCGCCCCGGGGGTCTGGGTCCGCTTTCTTT. The genes are TRBV10-3 and TRBJ1-1; perhaps TRBD1 as D (5 bases). CDR1 and CDR2 from the germline V gene are ENHRY and SYGVKD. The length of the CDR3 is 15 residues. V shed 0 bases and J shed 11 bases, with 19 bases lying between them.

This clonotype has a single count. This chain connects TRBV24-1 to TRBJ2-2, with D uncertain. Germline V CDR1 and CDR2: KGHDR, SFDVKD. The CDR3 is 15 residues long. V was cut by 1 base and J by 5 bases, with 10 bases left in between. The CDR3 sequence: CATSDFPLMTGELFF. The DNA for the CDR3 is TGTGCCACCAGTGATTTTCCCCTAATGACCGGGGAGCTGTTTTTT.

This clonotype was seen many times. This chain joins TRBV7-3 and TRBJ2-1; 7 bases align to TRBD1. V gave up 2 bases and J gave up 4 bases; unmatched junction bases: 14. CDR1 and CDR2 (germline): SGHTA, FQGTGA. The CDR3 loop spans 18 amino acids. CDR3 nucleotide sequence: TGTGCCAGCAGCTTAGGACCTATGCCGGGACAGAAGTACAATGAGCAGTTCTTC. This translates into CASSLGPMPGQKYNEQFF.

This clonotype occurred a few times. The V gene is TRBV5-6, the J gene TRBJ1-4, with TRBD1 as a possible D gene (6 bases). Looked up from germline, CDR1 is SGHDT and CDR2 is YYEEEE. Trimming left V 2 bases short and J 7 bases short, with 12 bases between. This CDR3 region has 14 residues. The CDR3 nucleotides are TGTGCCAGCAGCTTCCACCCGACAGGTGAAAAACTGTTTTTT. Encoded protein: CASSFHPTGEKLFF.

This clonotype was counted at least ten times. The chain combines TRBV5-8 with TRBJ1-6; a possible D gene is TRBD1 (5 bases). Trimming stripped 2 bases from V and 7 bases from J, with 16 bases between. CDR3 size: 16 residues. Looked up from germline, CDR1 is SGHTS and CDR2 is YDEGEE. The CDR3, as DNA: TGTGCCAGCAGCTTAAATGGTGCAGGGAAGAATTCACCCCTCCACTTT. The encoded protein is CASSLNGAGKNSPLHF.

This clonotype has at least ten counts. The CDR3 nucleotides read TGTGCCAGCTCACAGGACAGGCAAACAGATACGCAGTATTTT. Its translation is CASSQDRQTDTQYF. The rearrangement links TRBV18 to TRBJ2-3; 7 positions agree with TRBD1. Germline V gives CDR1 KGHSH, CDR2 LQKENI. V lost 4 bases to trimming and J lost 3 bases; unmatched junction nucleotides: 4. CDR3 length equals 14 residues.

This clonotype was observed at least ten times. This chain uses TRBV15 with TRBJ2-7, with D perhaps matching TRBD1 (5 bases). Germline CDR1 reads LNHNV; CDR2 reads YYDKDF (reference sequence). Trimming pared 0 bases from V and 3 bases from J, leaving 9 bases between. The CDR3 sequence is 14 residues long. CDR3 sequence reads: CATSRDKGFYEQYF. The CDR3 coding sequence is TGTGCCACCAGCAGAGATAAGGGGTTCTACGAGCAGTACTTC.

This clonotype showed up many times. The chain combines TRBV12-3 or TRBV12-4 with TRBJ1-4; D is ambiguous. The ends were cut back, 2 bases at V and 0 bases at J, with 10 bases in the middle. This CDR3 is 16 amino acids long. The CDR3 DNA reads as TGTGCCAGCAGTTTATCGGCGACCTCAACTAATGAAAAACTGTTTTTT. Its protein is CASSLSATSTNEKLFF.

The table lists this clonotype with many counts. The chain has TRBV12-5 and TRBJ1-1, with D maybe TRBD1 (6 bases). CDR1 and CDR2 (germline): LGHNT, FRNRAP. V dropped 10 bases and J dropped 0 bases, with 9 bases sitting between them. The CDR3 has 12 residues. CDR3 amino acids: CATPGVNTEAFF. CDR3 nucleotide sequence: TGTGCTACTCCAGGGGTGAACACTGAAGCTTTCTTT.

This clonotype came up many times. The rearrangement uses TRBV12-3 or TRBV12-4 and TRBJ2-2; 9 bases fit TRBD2. The CDR3 totals 16 residues. The V and J ends lost 3 bases and 7 bases, in that order; junction bases with no gene match: 9. CDR3: CASSFFAGGPGGELFF. DNA of the CDR3: TGTGCCAGCAGTTTCTTTGCGGGGGGGCCGGGCGGGGAGCTGTTTTTT.

This clonotype was observed at least ten times. The genes are TRBV12-3 or TRBV12-4 and TRBJ2-4, with D perhaps TRBD1 (5 bases). CDR3 length equals 16 residues. V lost 5 bases to trimming and J lost 7 bases, with 21 bases between them. The DNA for the CDR3 is TGTGCCAGCAGTCTCCAGGCGACAGTTTTGAGGAACATTCAGTACTTC. This codes for CASSLQATVLRNIQYF.

This clonotype was seen ten or more times. This chain uses TRBV27 with TRBJ2-3, with 7 bases matching TRBD1. V lost 5 bases, J lost 3 bases, and 5 bases stayed unmatched. Per the germline V gene, CDR1 is MNHEY and CDR2 is SMNVEV (reference sequence). The CDR3 loop spans 14 amino acids. The DNA for the CDR3 is TGTGCCAGCAGTACCAGGGGGAAAACAGATACGCAGTATTTT. It specifies CASSTRGKTDTQYF.

This clonotype occurred many times. The V and J genes are TRBV5-1 and TRBJ1-1; perhaps TRBD1 as D (5 bases). The CDR3 runs 17 residues. Germline-derived CDR1 and CDR2 are SGHRS and YFSETQ. V was clipped by 5 bases and J by 4 bases, with 24 bases between them. The CDR3 loop reads CASRLSPSGLPSTEAFF. CDR3 coding DNA: TGCGCCAGCAGGCTTTCCCCATCAGGGCTCCCGAGCACTGAAGCTTTCTTT.

V is TRBV2 and J is TRBJ2-6, with D perhaps matching TRBD1 or TRBD2 (5 bases each). Per germline, CDR1 SNHLY and CDR2 FYNNEI. V was shortened by 5 bases and J by 0 bases, with 11 bases between the two germline ends. The CDR3 extends over 16 amino acids. CDR3 DNA: TGTGCCAGCAGTCCGGGACCTTACTCTGGGGCCAACGTCCTGACTTTC. Translated, it gives CASSPGPYSGANVLTF. Drawing the rest from reference TRBV2 and TRBJ2-6, the complete variable domain is EPEVTQTPSHQVTQMGQEVILRCVPISNHLYFYWYRQILGQKVEFLVSFYNNEISEKSEIFDDQFSVERPDGSNFTLKIRSTKLEDSAMYFCASSPGPYSGANVLTFGAGSRLTVL.